The text below deals with one TCR beta chain. Profiling relied on immunoSEQ multiplex PCR, and the TCRdb table lists in-frame clones only, not all of them. The sample has 130,000 or so clones, roughly 86% seen once. It was during active infection that Seattle patients were enrolled and then longitudinally followed. This sample was included in a study of blood T cell repertoires in COVID-19. Study overall: The analysed material was cDNA or gDNA that came from T cells, B-cell-depleted T cells, or PBMCs.

This TCR was recovered from a woman aged 65 to 85 with COVID-19, enrolled during active disease. The sample consisted of peripheral blood.

CDR3 nucleotides: TGTGCCAGCAGCGTCACCGCGGGACAGGGGGCAACTTCGAACACTGAAGCTTTCTTT. Encoded protein: CASSVTAGQGATSNTEAFF. The chain combines TRBV7-8 with TRBJ1-1; 12 positions agree with TRBD1. V lost 5 bases to trimming and J lost 1 base; unmatched junction nucleotides: 14. The CDR3 is 19 residues long. Germline V gene lookup returns CDR1 SGHVS and CDR2 FQNEAQ. Complete variable domain (other parts from reference TRBV7-8 and TRBJ1-1): GAGVSQSPRYKVAKRGQDVALRCDPISGHVSLFWYQQALGQGPEFLTYFQNEAQLDKSGLPSDRFFAERPEGSVSTLKIQRTQQEDSAVYLCASSVTAGQGATSNTEAFFGQGTRLTVV.